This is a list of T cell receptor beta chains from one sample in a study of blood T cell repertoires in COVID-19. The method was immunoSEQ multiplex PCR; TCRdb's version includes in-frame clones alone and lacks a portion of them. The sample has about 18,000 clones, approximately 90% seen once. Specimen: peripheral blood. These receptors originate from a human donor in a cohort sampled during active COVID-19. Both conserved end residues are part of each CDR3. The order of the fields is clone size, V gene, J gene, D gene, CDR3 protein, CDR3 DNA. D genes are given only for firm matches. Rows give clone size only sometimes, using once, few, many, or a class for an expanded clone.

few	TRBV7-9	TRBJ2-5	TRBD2	CASSPGLAKETQYF	TGTGCCAGCAGCCCGGGACTAGCGAAAGAGACCCAGTACTTC
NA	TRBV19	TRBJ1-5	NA	CASSREDGQPQHF	TGTGCCAGTAGCCGGGAGGATGGTCAGCCCCAGCATTTT
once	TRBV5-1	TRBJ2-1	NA	CASSFPKDSHNEQFF	TGCGCCAGCAGTTTCCCCAAAGACAGTCACAATGAGCAGTTCTTC
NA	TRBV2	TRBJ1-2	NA	CASIAAAGPGYGYTF	TGTGCCAGCATTGCCGCGGCGGGACCTGGGTATGGCTACACCTTC
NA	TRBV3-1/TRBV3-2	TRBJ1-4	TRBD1	CASSPGTGVNEKLFF	TGTGCCAGCAGCCCTGGGACAGGGGTGAATGAAAAACTGTTTTTT
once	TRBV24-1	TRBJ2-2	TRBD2	CATSDWGPSGSTGELFF	TGTGCCACCAGTGATTGGGGCCCTAGCGGGAGCACCGGGGAGCTGTTTTTT
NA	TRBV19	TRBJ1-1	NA	CASTARVHTEAFF	TGTGCCAGTACTGCCAGGGTTCACACTGAAGCTTTCTTT
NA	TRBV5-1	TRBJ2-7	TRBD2	CASRPGLAVRDYEQYF	TGCGCCAGCAGACCGGGACTAGCGGTTAGGGACTACGAGCAGTACTTC
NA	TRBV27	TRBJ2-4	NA	CASSADPLAKNIQYF	TGTGCCAGCAGCGCGGATCCTTTAGCCAAAAACATTCAGTACTTC
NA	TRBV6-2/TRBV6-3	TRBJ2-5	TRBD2	CASSLGLAGVGETQYF	TGTGCCAGCAGTCTCGGACTAGCGGGAGTGGGGGAGACCCAGTACTTC
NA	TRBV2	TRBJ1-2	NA	CASRGAGEGGYTF	TGTGCCAGCAGAGGCGCAGGGGAGGGTGGCTACACCTTC
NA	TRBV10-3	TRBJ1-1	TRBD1	CAIRQGPNTEAFF	TGTGCCATTAGACAGGGGCCGAACACTGAAGCTTTCTTT
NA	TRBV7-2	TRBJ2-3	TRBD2	CASSTGGSLDTQYF	TGTGCCAGCAGCACCGGGGGGTCCCTGGATACGCAGTATTTT
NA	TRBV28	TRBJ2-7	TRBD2	CASSGGLAGGEQYF	TGTGCCAGCAGTGGCGGGCTAGCGGGAGGAGAGCAGTACTTC
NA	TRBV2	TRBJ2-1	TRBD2	CASFYTGGQGQFF	TGTGCCAGCTTTTATACGGGAGGGCAGGGGCAGTTCTTC
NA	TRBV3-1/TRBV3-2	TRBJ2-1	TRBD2	CASSQAGTSGSNEQFF	TGTGCCAGCAGCCAGGCCGGGACTAGCGGGAGCAATGAGCAGTTCTTC
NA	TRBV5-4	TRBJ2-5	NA	CASSSASFRQQETQYF	TGTGCCAGCAGCTCCGCCTCCTTTCGACAGCAAGAGACCCAGTACTTC
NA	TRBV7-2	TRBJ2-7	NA	CASSLDGRTYEQYF	TGTGCCAGCAGCTTAGATGGCAGAACCTACGAGCAGTACTTC
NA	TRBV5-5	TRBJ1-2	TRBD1	CASSQDRAVGYTF	TGTGCCAGCAGCCAAGACAGGGCTGTGGGCTACACCTTC
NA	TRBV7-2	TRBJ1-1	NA	CASSLEAGRAAEAFF	TGTGCCAGCAGCTTAGAAGCAGGGAGGGCCGCTGAAGCTTTCTTT
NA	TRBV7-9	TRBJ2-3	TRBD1	CASSSGQAPDTQYF	TGTGCCAGCAGCTCCGGACAGGCCCCAGATACGCAGTATTTT
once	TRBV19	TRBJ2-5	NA	CASSTTDLETQYF	TGTGCCAGTAGTACGACTGACCTAGAGACCCAGTACTTC
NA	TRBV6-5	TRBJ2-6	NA	CASSPQGVGANVLTF	TGTGCCAGCAGTCCACAGGGAGTCGGGGCCAACGTCCTGACTTTC
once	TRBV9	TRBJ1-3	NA	CASSSGSRSGNTIYF	TGTGCCAGCAGCTCCGGGAGTCGTTCTGGAAACACCATATATTTT
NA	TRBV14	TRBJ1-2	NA	CASSQGATKFGYTF	TGTGCCAGCAGCCAAGGGGCCACCAAGTTTGGTTACACCTTC
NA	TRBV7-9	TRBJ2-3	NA	CASSPWGRSTDTQYF	TGTGCCAGCAGCCCCTGGGGCCGCAGCACAGATACGCAGTATTTT
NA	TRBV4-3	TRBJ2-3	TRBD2	CASSQGGLAEADTQYF	TGCGCCAGCAGCCAAGGCGGGCTAGCGGAGGCAGATACGCAGTATTTT
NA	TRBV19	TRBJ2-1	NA	CASRRALSYNEQFF	TGTGCCAGTAGGAGGGCCCTATCCTACAATGAGCAGTTCTTC
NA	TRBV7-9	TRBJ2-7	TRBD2	CASSSASGVWEQYF	TGTGCCAGCAGCTCTGCTAGCGGGGTTTGGGAGCAGTACTTC
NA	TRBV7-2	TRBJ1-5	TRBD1	CASSFGTEPQPQHF	TGTGCCAGCAGCTTTGGGACAGAGCCCCAGCCCCAGCATTTT
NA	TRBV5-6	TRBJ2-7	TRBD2	CASSSRWTSRDYEQYF	TGTGCCAGCAGCTCCCGCTGGACTAGCAGAGACTACGAGCAGTACTTC
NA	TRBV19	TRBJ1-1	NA	CASSMPSGQNTEAFF	TGTGCCAGTAGTATGCCCTCGGGTCAGAACACTGAAGCTTTCTTT
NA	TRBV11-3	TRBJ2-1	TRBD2	CASSPGGLAGGLDSYNEQFF	TGTGCCAGCAGCCCCGGGGGACTAGCGGGGGGGCTCGACTCCTACAATGAGCAGTTCTTC
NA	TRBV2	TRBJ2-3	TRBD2	CASKALAGGSTDTQYF	TGTGCCAGCAAAGCCCTAGCGGGAGGGAGCACAGATACGCAGTATTTT
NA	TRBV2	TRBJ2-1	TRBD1	CASNSGTGYNEQFF	TGTGCCAGCAATTCCGGGACAGGATACAATGAGCAGTTCTTC
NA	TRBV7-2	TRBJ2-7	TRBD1	CASSLLAGTGISYEQYF	TGTGCCAGCAGCTTACTAGCCGGGACAGGGATCTCCTACGAGCAGTACTTC
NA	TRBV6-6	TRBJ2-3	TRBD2	CASSQLTSGSSTDTQYF	TGTGCCAGCAGTCAACTGACTAGCGGATCTAGCACAGATACGCAGTATTTT
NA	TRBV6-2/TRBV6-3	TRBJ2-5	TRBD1	CASSLNRGPPETQYF	TGTGCCAGCAGTTTAAACAGGGGCCCCCCAGAGACCCAGTACTTC
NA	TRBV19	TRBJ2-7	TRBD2	CASSMGPGGTYEQYF	TGTGCCAGTAGTATGGGTCCGGGGGGGACCTACGAGCAGTACTTC
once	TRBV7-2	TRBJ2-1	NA	CASSPEVAANEQFF	TGTGCCAGCAGCCCGGAAGTGGCGGCCAATGAGCAGTTCTTC
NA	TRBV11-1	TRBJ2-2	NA	CASSFRHSTNTGELFF	TGTGCCAGCAGCTTCCGCCACTCGACGAACACCGGGGAGCTGTTTTTT
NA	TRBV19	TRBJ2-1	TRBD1	CASSTPLQGIQYNEQFF	TGTGCCAGTAGTACACCCCTACAGGGGATACAATACAATGAGCAGTTCTTC
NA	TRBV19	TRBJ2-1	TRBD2	CASSIVRGGAGGDEQFF	TGTGCCAGTAGTATTGTTCGTGGCGGGGCCGGGGGGGATGAGCAGTTCTTC
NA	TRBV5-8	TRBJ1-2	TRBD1	CASSPGDRSSSRYTF	TGTGCCAGCAGCCCTGGGGACAGGTCCTCCTCCAGGTACACCTTC